The T cell receptor (beta chain) described here comes from a study of blood T cell repertoires in COVID-19. Profiling relied on immunoSEQ multiplex PCR, and the TCRdb table lists in-frame clones only, not all of them. The data contain 110,000 or so clones, approximately 81% of them singletons. The germline V and J ends were trimmed by 6 bases and 8 bases, with 23 bases remaining between them. The CDR3 spans 16 residues. CDR1 and CDR2 from the germline V gene are SNHLY and FYNNEI. This sequence joins TRBV2 and TRBJ2-1; perhaps TRBD2 as D (7 bases). This clonotype originated in a man aged 45-60 years with acute or convalescent COVID-19. The sequenced sample consisted of peripheral blood. The CDR3 DNA follows: TGTGCCAGCAGCCCCCCGTTGCGGGGGCTAACCGATGAGCAGTTCTTC. Protein: CASSPPLRGLTDEQFF.